This T cell receptor beta chain was captured in a study of blood T cell repertoires in COVID-19. From germline, CDR1 is LGHDT and CDR2 YNNKEL (reference sequence). The CDR3 covers 12 residues. Trimming cost V 4 bases and J 6 bases, with 6 bases left between them. The protocol was immunoSEQ multiplex PCR, while the TCRdb copy is restricted to in-frame clones and leaves out a portion. Among some 250,000 clones listed, about 80% were seen once. The clonotype originates from a man aged 35-49 years who had recovered from COVID-19. The sample taken for sequencing was PBMCs or T cells enriched from blood (not recorded which). This sequence joins TRBV3-1 (or the pseudogene TRBV3-2) and TRBJ2-2; D is undetermined. The CDR3 nucleotides are TGTGCCAGCAGCCCCCTTTCCGGGGAGCTGTTTTTT. Protein product: CASSPLSGELFF.